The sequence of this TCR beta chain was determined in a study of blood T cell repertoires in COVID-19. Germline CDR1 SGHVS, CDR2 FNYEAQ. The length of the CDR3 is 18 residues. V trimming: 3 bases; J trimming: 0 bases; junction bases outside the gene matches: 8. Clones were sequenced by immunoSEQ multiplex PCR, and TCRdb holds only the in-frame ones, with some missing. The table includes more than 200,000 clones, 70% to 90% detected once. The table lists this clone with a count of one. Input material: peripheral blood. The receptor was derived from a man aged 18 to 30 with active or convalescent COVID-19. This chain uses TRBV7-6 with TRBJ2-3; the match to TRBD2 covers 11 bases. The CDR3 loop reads CASSFRPLAGVSTDTQYF. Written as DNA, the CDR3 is TGTGCCAGCAGCTTCCGCCCACTAGCGGGAGTGAGCACAGATACGCAGTATTTT.